Given below is one T cell receptor (beta chain) in context. Its cognate antigen is unknown. TCRdb fed the reads into MiXCR, producing one record per CDR3 protein. The sample records 550,000 to 850,000 distinct CDR3 sequences, 30% to 40% being singletons. The entry originates in a study of T cell repertoires in cytomegalovirus infection. Whole-study context: Epitope selection comprised recently identified HLA-C-restricted CMV epitopes and well-studied HLA-B-restricted CMV epitopes. The public TCR beta signatures pointed to both CMV infection and matching HLA type. Study-level results: HLA-C-restricted CMV clonotypes gave the most frequent clonotype in two of eight donors.

The CDR3 is 17 amino acids. V lost 1 base and J lost 1; bases outside the gene matches: 4. CDR1 SGHRS and CDR2 YFSETQ come from the germline V gene. The source material was cultured PBMCs, sampled from culture after CMV antigen stimulation. The receptor was derived from a human donor in good health (CMV status not recorded). Some clones in this sample may be carry-over from other donors' samples. The V call is TRBV5-1, the J call TRBJ2-3; 12 nucleotides match TRBD2. DNA for the CDR3: TGCGCCAGCAGCTTGTCGGCTAGCGGGGGGGGCACAGATACGCAGTATTTT. It yields the protein CASSLSASGGGTDTQYF.